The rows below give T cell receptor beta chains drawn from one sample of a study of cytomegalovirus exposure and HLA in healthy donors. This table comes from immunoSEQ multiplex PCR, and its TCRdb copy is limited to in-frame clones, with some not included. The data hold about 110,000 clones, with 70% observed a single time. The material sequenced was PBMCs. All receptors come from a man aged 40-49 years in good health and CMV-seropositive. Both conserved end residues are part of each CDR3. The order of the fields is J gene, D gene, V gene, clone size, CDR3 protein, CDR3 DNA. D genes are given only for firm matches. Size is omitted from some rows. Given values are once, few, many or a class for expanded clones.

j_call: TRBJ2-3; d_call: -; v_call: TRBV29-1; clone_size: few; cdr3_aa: CSAGRGTDTQYF; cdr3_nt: TGCAGCGCCGGGCGGGGCACAGATACGCAGTATTTT
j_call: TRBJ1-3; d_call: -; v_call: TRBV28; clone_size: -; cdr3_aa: CASSLGGAGNTIYF; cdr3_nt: TGTGCCAGCAGTTTAGGAGGGGCCGGAAACACCATATATTTT
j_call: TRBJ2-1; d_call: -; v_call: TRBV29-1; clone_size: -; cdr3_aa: CSASGSGYEQFF; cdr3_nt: TGCAGCGCCTCGGGATCTGGCTATGAGCAGTTCTTC
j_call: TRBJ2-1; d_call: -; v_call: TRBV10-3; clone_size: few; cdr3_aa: CAISESGGQRYNEQFF; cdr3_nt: TGTGCCATCAGTGAGTCGGGGGGGCAGAGATACAATGAGCAGTTCTTC
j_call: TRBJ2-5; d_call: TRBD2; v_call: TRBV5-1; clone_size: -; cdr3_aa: CASSLVLAGLFEETQYF; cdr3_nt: TGCGCCAGCAGCTTGGTTCTAGCGGGCCTCTTTGAAGAGACCCAGTACTTC
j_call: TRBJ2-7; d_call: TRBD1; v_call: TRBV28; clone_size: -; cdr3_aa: CASRSQGSSYEQYF; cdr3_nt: TGTGCCAGCCGCTCACAGGGGAGCTCCTACGAGCAGTACTTC
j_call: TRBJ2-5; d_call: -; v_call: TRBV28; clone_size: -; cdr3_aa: CASSLRGLTVSQETQYF; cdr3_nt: TGTGCCAGCAGCCTACGAGGGTTAACTGTATCGCAAGAGACCCAGTACTTC
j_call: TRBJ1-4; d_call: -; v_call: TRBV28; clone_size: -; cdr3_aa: CASRIWAEVRARKLFF; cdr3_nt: TGTGCCAGCAGGATTTGGGCGGAGGTACGGGCACGAAAACTGTTTTTT
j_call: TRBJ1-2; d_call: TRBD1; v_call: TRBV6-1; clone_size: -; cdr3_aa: CASSEQGAYGYTF; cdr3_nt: TGTGCCAGCAGTGAACAGGGGGCCTATGGCTACACCTTC
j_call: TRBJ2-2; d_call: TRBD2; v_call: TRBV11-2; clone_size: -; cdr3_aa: CASSLDRLAANTGELFF; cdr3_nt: TGTGCCAGCAGCTTAGACCGACTAGCGGCGAACACCGGGGAGCTGTTTTTT
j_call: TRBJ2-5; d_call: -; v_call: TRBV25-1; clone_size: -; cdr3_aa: CASSAPRVGQYF; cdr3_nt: TGTGCCAGCAGTGCCCCGAGGGTTGGCCAGTACTTC
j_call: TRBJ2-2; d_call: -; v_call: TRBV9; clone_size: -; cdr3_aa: CASSLSSGSTGELFF; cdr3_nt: TGTGCCAGCAGCTTATCCTCAGGGTCCACCGGGGAGCTGTTTTTT
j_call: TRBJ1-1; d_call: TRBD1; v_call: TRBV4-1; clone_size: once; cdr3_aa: CASSLSGTGNTEAFF; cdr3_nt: TGCGCCAGCAGCCTCTCCGGGACAGGGAACACTGAAGCTTTCTTT
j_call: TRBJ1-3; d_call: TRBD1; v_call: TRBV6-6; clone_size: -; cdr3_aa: CASRMDRAGGNTIYF; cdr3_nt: TGTGCCAGCAGGATGGACAGGGCGGGTGGAAACACCATATATTTT
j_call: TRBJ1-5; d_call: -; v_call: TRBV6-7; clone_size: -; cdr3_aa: CASSYSTARGSNQPQHF; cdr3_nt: TGTGCCAGCAGTTACTCGACAGCCAGGGGCAGCAATCAGCCCCAGCATTTT
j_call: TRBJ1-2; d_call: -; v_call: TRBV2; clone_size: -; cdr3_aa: CASSDSTTLYGYTF; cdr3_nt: TGTGCCAGCAGTGACTCGACAACCCTTTATGGCTACACCTTC
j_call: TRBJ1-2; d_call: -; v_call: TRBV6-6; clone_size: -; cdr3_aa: CASSPGSFYGYTF; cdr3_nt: TGTGCCAGCAGTCCCGGGAGTTTCTATGGCTACACCTTC
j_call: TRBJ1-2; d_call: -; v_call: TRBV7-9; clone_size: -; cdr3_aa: CASSLGSFRDGYTF; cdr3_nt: TGTGCCAGCAGCTTGGGGAGTTTTCGGGATGGCTACACCTTC
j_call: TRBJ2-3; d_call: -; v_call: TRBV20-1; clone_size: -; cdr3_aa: CSTGETDTQYF; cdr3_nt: TGCAGTACCGGGGAGACAGATACGCAGTATTTT
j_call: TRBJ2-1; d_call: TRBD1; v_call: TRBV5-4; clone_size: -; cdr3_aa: CASRATGVEQFF; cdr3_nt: TGTGCCAGCCGGGCGACAGGGGTTGAGCAGTTCTTC
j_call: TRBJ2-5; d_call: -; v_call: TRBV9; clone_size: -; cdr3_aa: CASSPRGAGETQYF; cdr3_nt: TGTGCCAGCAGCCCTCGGGGGGCCGGGGAGACCCAGTACTTC
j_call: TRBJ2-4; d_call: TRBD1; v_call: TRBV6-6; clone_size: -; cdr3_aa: CASSYKGASAKNIQYF; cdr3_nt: TGTGCCAGCAGTTACAAGGGGGCTTCGGCCAAAAACATTCAGTACTTC
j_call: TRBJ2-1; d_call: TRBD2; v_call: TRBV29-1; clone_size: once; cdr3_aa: CSVEKDATSGSYNEQFF; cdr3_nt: TGCAGCGTTGAAAAAGATGCGACTAGCGGGAGCTACAATGAGCAGTTCTTC
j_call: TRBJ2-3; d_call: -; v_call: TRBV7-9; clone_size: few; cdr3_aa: CASSQSAGSRDTQYF; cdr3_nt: TGTGCCAGCAGTCAATCGGCAGGGTCCCGGGATACGCAGTATTTT
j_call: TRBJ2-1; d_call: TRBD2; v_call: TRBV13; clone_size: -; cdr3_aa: CASSPSGASSYNEQFF; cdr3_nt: TGTGCCAGCAGCCCGAGCGGGGCCAGCTCCTACAATGAGCAGTTCTTC
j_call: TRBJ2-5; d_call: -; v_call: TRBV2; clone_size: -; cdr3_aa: CASSEIGGAGETQYF; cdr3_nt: TGTGCCAGCAGTGAAATAGGGGGGGCGGGAGAGACCCAGTACTTC
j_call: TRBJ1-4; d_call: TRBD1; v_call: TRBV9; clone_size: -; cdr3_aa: CASSDGTGDEKLFF; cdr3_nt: TGTGCCAGCAGCGACGGGACAGGGGATGAAAAACTGTTTTTT
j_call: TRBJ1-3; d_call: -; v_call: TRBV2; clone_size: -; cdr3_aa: CASRREVAISGNTIYF; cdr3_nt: TGTGCCAGCCGTCGCGAGGTGGCCATCTCTGGAAACACCATATATTTT
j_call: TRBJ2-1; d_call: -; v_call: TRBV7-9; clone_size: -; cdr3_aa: CASTPGWGGRIYEQFF; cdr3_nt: TGTGCCAGCACCCCCGGTTGGGGAGGCCGAATCTATGAGCAGTTCTTC
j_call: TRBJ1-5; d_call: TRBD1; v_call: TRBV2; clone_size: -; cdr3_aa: CASSAGTGGQPQHF; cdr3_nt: TGTGCCAGCAGCGCCGGGACAGGGGGTCAGCCCCAGCATTTT
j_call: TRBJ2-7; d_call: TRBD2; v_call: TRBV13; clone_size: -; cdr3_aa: CASSLGLSAGDPYF; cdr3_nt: TGTGCCAGCAGCTTAGGCCTATCAGCGGGAGATCCCTACTTC
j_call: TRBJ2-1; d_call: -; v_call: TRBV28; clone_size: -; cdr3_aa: CASSLYIDWQEQFF; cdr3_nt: TGTGCCAGCAGTTTATATATTGACTGGCAAGAGCAGTTCTTC
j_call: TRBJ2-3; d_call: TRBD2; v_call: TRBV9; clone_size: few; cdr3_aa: CASSAGLAGADTQYF; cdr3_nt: TGTGCCAGCAGCGCGGGACTAGCGGGAGCTGATACGCAGTATTTT
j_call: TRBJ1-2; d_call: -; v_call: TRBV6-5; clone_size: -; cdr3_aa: CASSSTAYRAYGYTF; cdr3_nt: TGTGCCAGCAGTTCCACTGCCTACAGGGCCTATGGCTACACCTTC
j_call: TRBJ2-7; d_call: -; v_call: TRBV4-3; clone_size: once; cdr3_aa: CASSQGTTGTRSYEQYF; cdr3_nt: TGCGCCAGCAGCCAAGGAACTACCGGGACTCGCTCCTACGAGCAGTACTTC
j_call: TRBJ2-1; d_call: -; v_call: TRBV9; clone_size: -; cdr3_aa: CASSVTSYNEQFF; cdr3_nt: TGTGCCAGCAGCGTAACTAGTTACAATGAGCAGTTCTTC
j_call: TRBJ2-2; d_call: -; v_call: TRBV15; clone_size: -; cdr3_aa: CATSVTRSGELFF; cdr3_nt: TGTGCCACCAGCGTTACTAGGTCCGGGGAGCTGTTTTTT
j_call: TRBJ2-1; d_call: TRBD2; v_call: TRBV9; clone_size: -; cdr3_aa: CASSATSGSYNEQFF; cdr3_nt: TGTGCCAGCAGCGCTACTAGCGGGTCCTACAATGAGCAGTTCTTC
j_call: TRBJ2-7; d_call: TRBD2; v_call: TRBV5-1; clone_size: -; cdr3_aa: CASSLAGGVIPYEQYF; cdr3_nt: TGCGCCAGCAGCTTAGCGGGGGGGGTAATCCCCTACGAGCAGTACTTC
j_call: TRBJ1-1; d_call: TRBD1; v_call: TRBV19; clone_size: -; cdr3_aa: CASSPGQGASFTEAFF; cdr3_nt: TGTGCCAGTAGTCCGGGACAGGGGGCTAGTTTCACTGAAGCTTTCTTT
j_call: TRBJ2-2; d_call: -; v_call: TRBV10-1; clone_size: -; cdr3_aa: CASSDRRENTGELFF; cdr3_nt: TGCGCCAGCAGTGATAGGAGGGAGAACACCGGGGAGCTGTTTTTT
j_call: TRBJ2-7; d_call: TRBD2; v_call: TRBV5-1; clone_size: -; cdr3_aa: CASSGGTSVSYEQYF; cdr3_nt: TGCGCCAGCAGCGGTGGGACTAGCGTTTCCTACGAGCAGTACTTC
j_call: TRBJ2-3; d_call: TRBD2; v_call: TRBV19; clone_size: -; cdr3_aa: CASSIKGLAGADTQYF; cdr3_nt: TGTGCCAGTAGTATAAAAGGGCTAGCGGGAGCAGATACGCAGTATTTT
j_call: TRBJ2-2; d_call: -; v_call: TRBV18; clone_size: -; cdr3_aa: CASSLAGTRNTGELFF; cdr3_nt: TGTGCCAGCTCCCTTGCCGGGACAAGGAACACCGGGGAGCTGTTTTTT
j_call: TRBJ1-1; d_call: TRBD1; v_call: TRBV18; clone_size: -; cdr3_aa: CASSRVPGQEPNTEAFF; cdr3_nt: TGTGCCAGCTCGCGAGTTCCGGGACAGGAGCCGAACACTGAAGCTTTCTTT
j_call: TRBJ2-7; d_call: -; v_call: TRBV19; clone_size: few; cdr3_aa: CASKDDTGLDEQYF; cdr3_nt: TGTGCCAGTAAAGATGATACGGGATTGGACGAGCAGTACTTC
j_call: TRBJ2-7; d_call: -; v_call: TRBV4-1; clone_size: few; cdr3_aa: CASGATQEQYF; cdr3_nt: TGCGCCAGCGGGGCAACCCAAGAGCAGTACTTC
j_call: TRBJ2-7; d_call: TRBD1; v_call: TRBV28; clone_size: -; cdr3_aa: CASRRGTGASYEQYF; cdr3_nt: TGTGCCAGCAGACGCGGGACAGGGGCCTCCTACGAGCAGTACTTC
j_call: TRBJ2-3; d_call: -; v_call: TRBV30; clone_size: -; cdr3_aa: CAVSPETSSTDTQYF; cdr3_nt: TGTGCAGTCTCACCGGAGACCTCTAGCACAGATACGCAGTATTTT
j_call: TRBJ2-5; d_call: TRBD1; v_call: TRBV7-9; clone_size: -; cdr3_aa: CASSTPGQATETQYF; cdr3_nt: TGTGCCAGCAGTACCCCGGGACAGGCTACAGAGACCCAGTACTTC